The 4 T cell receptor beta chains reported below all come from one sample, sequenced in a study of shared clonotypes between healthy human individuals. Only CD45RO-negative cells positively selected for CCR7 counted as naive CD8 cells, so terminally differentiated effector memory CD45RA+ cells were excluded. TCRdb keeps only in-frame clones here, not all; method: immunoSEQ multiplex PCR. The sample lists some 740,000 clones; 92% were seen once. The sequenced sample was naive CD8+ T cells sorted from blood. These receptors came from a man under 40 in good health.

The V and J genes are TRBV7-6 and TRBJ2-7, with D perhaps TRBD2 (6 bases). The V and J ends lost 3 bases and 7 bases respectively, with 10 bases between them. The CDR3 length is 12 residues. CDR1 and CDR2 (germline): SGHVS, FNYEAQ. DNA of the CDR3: TGTGCCAGCAGCTTTTGGGGGGAAGAGCAGTACTTC. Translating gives CASSFWGEEQYF.

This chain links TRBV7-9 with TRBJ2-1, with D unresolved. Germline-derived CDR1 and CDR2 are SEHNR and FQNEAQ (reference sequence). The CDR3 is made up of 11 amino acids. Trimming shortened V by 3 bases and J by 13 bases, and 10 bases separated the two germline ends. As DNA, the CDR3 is TGTGCCAGCAGCTTCTCGGGTCGACAGTTCTTC. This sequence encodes CASSFSGRQFF.

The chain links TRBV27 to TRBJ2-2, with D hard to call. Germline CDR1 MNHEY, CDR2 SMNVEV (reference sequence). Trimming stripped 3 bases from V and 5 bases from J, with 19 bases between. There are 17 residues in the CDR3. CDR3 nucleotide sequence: TGTGCCAGCAGTTTGTCTGGTACGGGCAAGCTGACCGGGGAGCTGTTTTTT. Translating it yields CASSLSGTGKLTGELFF.

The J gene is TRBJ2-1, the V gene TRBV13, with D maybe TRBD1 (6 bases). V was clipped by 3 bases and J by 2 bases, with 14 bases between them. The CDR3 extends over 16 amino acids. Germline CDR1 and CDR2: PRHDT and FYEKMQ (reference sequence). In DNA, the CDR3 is TGTGCCAGCAGCTTGGCAAGGACAGCCCCCTACAATGAGCAGTTCTTC. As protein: CASSLARTAPYNEQFF.